Below are 6 T cell receptor beta chains sequenced from a single sample in a study of blood T cell repertoires in COVID-19. The protocol was immunoSEQ multiplex PCR, while the TCRdb copy is restricted to in-frame clones and leaves out a portion. The sample holds fewer than 600,000 clones, over 75% seen once. The sequenced sample was PBMCs or T cells enriched from blood (not recorded which). Receptor source: a woman between 40 and 50 years old who had recovered from COVID-19.

This clone was counted ten times or more. The V call is TRBV7-2, the J call TRBJ2-2, with D unclear. Germline V lookup: CDR1 SGHTA, CDR2 FQGNSA. Deletions cut 5 bases from V and 4 bases from J, with 14 bases between. The CDR3 has 15 residues. The CDR3 DNA is TGTGCCAGCAGCCCCGCCTCTGTCGGCACCGGGGAGCTGTTTTTT. Translated: CASSPASVGTGELFF. The full variable domain, completed using reference TRBV7-2 and TRBJ2-2, is GAGVSQSPSNKVTEKGKDVELRCDPISGHTALYWYRQSLGQGLEFLIYFQGNSAPDKSGLPSDRFSAERTGGSVSTLTIQRTQQEDSAVYLCASSPASVGTGELFFGEGSRLTVL.

The V and J genes are TRBV5-1 and TRBJ1-1; 7 bases align to TRBD1. Germline V gives CDR1 SGHRS, CDR2 YFSETQ. The CDR3 has 13 residues. With V trimmed by 2 bases and J by 6 bases, 4 bases remained unmatched. This CDR3 reads CASSLSGGSEAFF. The CDR3, as DNA: TGCGCCAGCAGCTTATCAGGGGGATCTGAAGCTTTCTTT. The full variable domain, in which reference TRBV5-1 and TRBJ1-1 provide the parts outside the CDR3, is KAGVTQTPRYLIKTRGQQVTLSCSPISGHRSVSWYQQTPGQGLQFLFEYFSETQRNKGNFPGRFSGRQFSNSRSEMNVSTLELGDSALYLCASSLSGGSEAFFGQGTRLTVV.

The table lists this clone with a count of one. This chain connects TRBV5-1 to TRBJ1-2, with TRBD1 identical over 8 bases. Unmatched junction bases numbered 8, after V lost 3 bases and J lost 10 bases. There are 13 residues in the CDR3. The V gene's germline CDR1 is SGHRS and CDR2 YFSETQ. Here the CDR3 DNA reads TGCGCCAGCAGCTCCGGACAGGGAGAGTTCTACACCTTC. It yields the protein CASSSGQGEFYTF. The full variable domain, in which reference TRBV5-1 and TRBJ1-2 provide the parts outside the CDR3, is KAGVTQTPRYLIKTRGQQVTLSCSPISGHRSVSWYQQTPGQGLQFLFEYFSETQRNKGNFPGRFSGRQFSNSRSEMNVSTLELGDSALYLCASSSGQGEFYTFGSGTRLTVV.

The rearrangement links TRBV20-1 to TRBJ1-3; D gene ambiguous. The CDR3 runs 14 residues. CDR1 is DFQATT, CDR2 SNEGSKA, per germline (reference sequence). V was shortened by 3 bases and J by 0 bases, with 9 bases between the two germline ends. This CDR3 reads CSASPAGSGNTIYF. Here the CDR3 DNA reads TGCAGTGCTAGTCCAGCAGGCTCTGGAAACACCATATATTTT.

Notes on this clone: The sample carries other DNA sequences with the same CDR3. The chain is built from TRBV5-4 and TRBJ1-1; tentative D call: TRBD1 (6 bases). This CDR3 is 17 amino acids long. Trimming removed 0 bases from V and 3 bases from J, with 18 bases in between. CDR1 is SGHNT and CDR2 is YYREEE in the germline V gene (reference sequence). CDR3 sequence (DNA): TGTGCCAGCAGCTTGGGGGGGACAATGGGTACGTACACTGAAGCTTTCTTT. Its translation: CASSLGGTMGTYTEAFF.

This chain uses TRBV3-1 (or the pseudogene TRBV3-2) with TRBJ1-2, with TRBD1 as a possible D gene (6 bases). The V end lost 0 bases, the J end lost 4 bases, and 12 bases lay between the germline ends. This CDR3 is 15 amino acids long. The germline CDR1 and CDR2 sequences are LGHDT and YNNKEL (reference sequence). CDR3 sequence reads: CASSQDIQGLYGYTF. CDR3 coding DNA: TGTGCCAGCAGCCAAGATATACAGGGCCTCTATGGCTACACCTTC.